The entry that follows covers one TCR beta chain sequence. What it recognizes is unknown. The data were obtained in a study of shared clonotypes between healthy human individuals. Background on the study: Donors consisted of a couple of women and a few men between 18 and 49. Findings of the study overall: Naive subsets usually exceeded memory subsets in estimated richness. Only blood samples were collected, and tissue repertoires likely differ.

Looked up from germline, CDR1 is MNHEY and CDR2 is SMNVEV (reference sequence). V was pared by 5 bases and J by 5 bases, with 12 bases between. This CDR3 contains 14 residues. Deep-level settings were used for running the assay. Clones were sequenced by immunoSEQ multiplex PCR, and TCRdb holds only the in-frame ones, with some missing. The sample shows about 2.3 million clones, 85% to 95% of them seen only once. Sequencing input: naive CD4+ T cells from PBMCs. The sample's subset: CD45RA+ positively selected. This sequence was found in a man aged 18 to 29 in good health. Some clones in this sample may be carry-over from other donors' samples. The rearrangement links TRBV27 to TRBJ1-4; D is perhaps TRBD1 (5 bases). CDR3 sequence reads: CASSRAGRNEKLFF. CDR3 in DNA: TGTGCCAGCAGTCGGGCAGGGAGAAATGAAAAACTGTTTTTT. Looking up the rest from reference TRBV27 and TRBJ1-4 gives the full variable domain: EAQVTQNPRYLITVTGKKLTVTCSQNMNHEYMSWYRQDPGLGLRQIYYSMNVEVTDKGDVPEGYKVSRKEKRNFPLILESPSPNQTSLYFCASSRAGRNEKLFFGSGTQLSVL.